A single sample gave rise to the 9 T cell receptor beta chains below, sequenced in a study of blood T cell repertoires in COVID-19 (TCRdb year 2020). The library was produced with the immunoSEQ multiplex PCR assay. In its TCRdb copy, this immuneACCESS table keeps in-frame sequences only and misses some clones. Where compared with another copy, unresolved V genes explain less than half of these, and the others have no known cause. The sample has about 57,000 clones on record, 65% to 80% of them singletons. The biggest ten clones account for about 3.3% of the sample. Material: peripheral blood. All receptors derive from a man aged 55 to 70 with acute or convalescent COVID-19.

This chain links TRBV7-8 with TRBJ2-7; D possibly corresponds to TRBD1 (5 bases). Germline assignment: CDR1 SGHVS and CDR2 FQNEAQ. This CDR3 has 16 amino acids. V lost 5 bases and J 2 bases, leaving 19 bases between the germline ends. This CDR3 is CASSPTLRRGTYEQYF. The CDR3 DNA is TGTGCCAGCAGCCCAACCCTCCGAAGGGGCACCTACGAGCAGTACTTC. Together with reference TRBV7-8 and TRBJ2-7, the CDR3 gives the full variable domain: GAGVSQSPRYKVAKRGQDVALRCDPISGHVSLFWYQQALGQGPEFLTYFQNEAQLDKSGLPSDRFFAERPEGSVSTLKIQRTQQEDSAVYLCASSPTLRRGTYEQYFGPGTRLTVT.

This chain joins TRBV9 and TRBJ2-5, with 12 nucleotides matching TRBD1. The CDR3 spans 16 residues. The germline V gene has CDR1 SGDLS and CDR2 YYNGEE. V shed 3 bases, J shed 4 bases, and the junction held 7 bases outside the gene matches. This CDR3 is CASSAPGQGARETQYF. In DNA form, the CDR3 reads TGTGCCAGCAGCGCACCGGGACAGGGGGCTAGAGAGACCCAGTACTTC. Combining the CDR3 with reference TRBV9 and TRBJ2-5 gives the whole variable domain DSGVTQTPKHLITATGQRVTLRCSPRSGDLSVYWYQQSLDQGLQFLIQYYNGEERAKGNILERFSAQQFPDLHSELNLSSLELGDSALYFCASSAPGQGARETQYFGPGTRLLVL.

This chain joins TRBV11-2 and TRBJ1-2; D gene uncertain. With 5 bases removed from V and 3 bases from J, the gap between germline ends came to 16 bases. CDR1 SGHAT and CDR2 FQNNGV come from the germline V gene. The CDR3 spans 15 residues. CDR3 coding DNA: TGTGCCAGCAGCCCCCTGGGGAGGGCGGACTATGGCTACACCTTC. Its protein is CASSPLGRADYGYTF.

The gene calls are TRBV7-2 and TRBJ2-1; TRBD1 might be the D (6 bases). The germline gives CDR1 SGHTA, CDR2 FQGNSA. V was pared by 0 bases and J by 1 base, with 10 bases between. The CDR3 length is 16 residues. The CDR3 spells CASSLASGASYNEQFF. CDR3 nucleotide sequence: TGTGCCAGCAGCTTAGCGTCAGGGGCTTCCTACAATGAGCAGTTCTTC.

This chain joins TRBV7-3 and TRBJ1-6; 10 bases fit TRBD1. The CDR3 totals 16 residues. Germline CDR1 is SGHTA and CDR2 is FQGTGA. V dropped 5 bases and J dropped 3; count of bases not matched to a gene: 4. CDR3 region: CASSPTGGDYNSPLHF. CDR3 sequence (DNA): TGTGCCAGCAGCCCGACAGGGGGCGACTATAATTCACCCCTCCACTTT.

The chain combines TRBV12-5 with TRBJ2-7; 7 nucleotides match TRBD1. The CDR3 is made up of 13 amino acids. V shed 8 bases and J 3 bases; nucleotides not matched to a gene: 7. Germline assignment: CDR1 LGHNT and CDR2 FRNRAP. CDR3 amino acids: CASSPGTVYEQYF. The CDR3 bases are TGTGCTAGTTCACCCGGGACAGTCTACGAGCAGTACTTC.

This chain uses TRBV27 with TRBJ1-1, with D tentatively TRBD1 (5 bases). The CDR3 extends over 15 amino acids. Germline CDR1 reads MNHEY; CDR2 reads SMNVEV (reference sequence). The germline V and J ends were trimmed by 8 bases and 5 bases, with 21 bases remaining between them. As DNA, the CDR3 is TGTGCCAGCGGATCCCCGGGGGGGGGAAGGACTGAAGCTTTCTTT. Residues: CASGSPGGGRTEAFF.

Only a few counts were recorded for this clone. This sequence joins TRBV5-1 and TRBJ1-1; perhaps TRBD1 as D (6 bases). This CDR3 contains 12 residues. Germline lookup yields CDR1 SGHRS and CDR2 YFSETQ. V shed 4 bases and J shed 7 bases, with 11 bases lying between them. CDR3 DNA: TGCGCCAGCAGCATAAACAGGGATGAAGCTTTCTTT. This encodes CASSINRDEAFF.

This chain links TRBV9 with TRBJ2-1; 12 bases align to TRBD2. The ends lost 2 bases at V and 8 bases at J; junction bases unmatched: 5. CDR1 and CDR2 (germline): SGDLS, YYNGEE. This CDR3 is built from 15 residues. CDR3 sequence (DNA): TGTGCCAGCAGCGTTACTAGCGGGAGGATGGATGAGCAGTTCTTC. Protein sequence: CASSVTSGRMDEQFF.